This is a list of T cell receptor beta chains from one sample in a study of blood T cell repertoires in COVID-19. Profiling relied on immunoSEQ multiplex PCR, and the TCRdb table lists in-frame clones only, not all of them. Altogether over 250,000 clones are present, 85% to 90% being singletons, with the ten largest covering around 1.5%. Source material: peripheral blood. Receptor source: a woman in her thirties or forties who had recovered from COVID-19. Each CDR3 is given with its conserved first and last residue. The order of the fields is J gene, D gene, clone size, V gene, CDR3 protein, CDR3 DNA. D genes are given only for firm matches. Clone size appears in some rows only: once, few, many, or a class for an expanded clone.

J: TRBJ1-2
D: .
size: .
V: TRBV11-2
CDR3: CASSLGYLGYTF
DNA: TGTGCCAGCAGCTTAGGGTACTTGGGCTACACCTTC

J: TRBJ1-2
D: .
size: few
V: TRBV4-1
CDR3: CASSQESQGRISGYTF
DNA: TGCGCCAGCAGCCAAGAGAGCCAGGGAAGAATAAGTGGCTACACCTTC

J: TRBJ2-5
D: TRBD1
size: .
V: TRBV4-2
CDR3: CASSQTRTGWETQYF
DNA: TGTGCCAGCAGCCAAACTAGGACAGGGTGGGAGACCCAGTACTTC

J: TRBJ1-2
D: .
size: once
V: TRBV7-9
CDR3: CASSLDVAPRSGTF
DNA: TGTGCCAGCAGCTTAGATGTTGCGCCACGAAGCGGCACCTTC

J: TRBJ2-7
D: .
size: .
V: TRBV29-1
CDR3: CSGRTGSYEQYF
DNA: TGCAGCGGCAGAACAGGATCCTACGAGCAGTACTTC

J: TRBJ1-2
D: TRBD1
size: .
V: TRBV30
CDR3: CAWDREYGYTF
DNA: TGTGCCTGGGACAGGGAATATGGCTACACCTTC

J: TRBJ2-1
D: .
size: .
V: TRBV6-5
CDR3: CASRLDSSYNEQFF
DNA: TGTGCCAGCAGGCTGGACAGCTCCTACAATGAGCAGTTCTTC

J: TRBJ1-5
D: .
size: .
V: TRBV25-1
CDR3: CASRRIPFQGPPYQPQHF
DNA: TGTGCCAGCAGGAGGATTCCCTTTCAGGGTCCTCCTTATCAGCCCCAGCATTTT

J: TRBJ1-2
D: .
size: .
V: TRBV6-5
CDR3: CASRETDLYGYTF
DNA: TGTGCCAGCAGAGAGACAGATCTCTATGGCTACACCTTC

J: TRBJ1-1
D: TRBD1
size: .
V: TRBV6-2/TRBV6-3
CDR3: CASSYYPGQGAEAFF
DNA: TGTGCCAGCAGTTATTACCCGGGACAGGGGGCTGAAGCTTTCTTT

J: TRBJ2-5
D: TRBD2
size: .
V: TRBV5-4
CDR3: CASSLYAAGPQETQYF
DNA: TGTGCCAGCAGCTTGTATGCAGCGGGGCCCCAAGAGACCCAGTACTTC

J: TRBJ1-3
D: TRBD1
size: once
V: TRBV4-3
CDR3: CASSQGTGLSGNTIYF
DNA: TGCGCCAGCAGCCAAGGGACAGGCCTATCTGGAAACACCATATATTTT

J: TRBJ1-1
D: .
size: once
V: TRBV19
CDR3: CASRDTGPLNTEAFF
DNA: TGTGCCAGCCGAGACACAGGGCCCCTGAACACTGAAGCTTTCTTT

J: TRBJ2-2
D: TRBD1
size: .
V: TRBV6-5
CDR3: CASSYSWTGNTGELFF
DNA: TGTGCCAGCAGTTATTCTTGGACAGGGAACACCGGGGAGCTGTTTTTT

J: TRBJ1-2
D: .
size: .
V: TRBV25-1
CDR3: CASSAPDRNYGYTF
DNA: TGTGCCAGCAGTGCCCCGGACAGAAACTATGGCTACACCTTC

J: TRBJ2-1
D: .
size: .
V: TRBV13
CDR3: CASSGGWYNEQFF
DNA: TGTGCCAGCAGCGGGGGGTGGTACAATGAGCAGTTCTTC

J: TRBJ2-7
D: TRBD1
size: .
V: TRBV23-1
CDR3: CASSQVRDSGGEQYF
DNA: TGCGCCAGCAGTCAAGTCAGGGACAGTGGGGGCGAGCAGTACTTC